Listed below are T cell receptor beta chains from one sample, sequenced in a study of T cells in Graves' hyperthyroidism and ophthalmopathy. TCRdb ran MiXCR on the multiplex PCR reads and lists one entry per CDR3 protein. The top ten hold about half of the sample, which has 300,000 to 350,000 distinct CDR3 sequences, roughly 20% seen once. Sequenced: blood. Receptors originate from a woman between 50 and 59 years old with Graves' hyperthyroidism. CDR3s leave out the opening cysteine and the closing phenylalanine or tryptophan. Fields, in order: clone size, V gene, J gene, CDR3 protein. Some rows have no size entry. The others give once, few or many, or a class for an expanded clone.

few,TRBV7-9,TRBJ1-2,ASSLAGGTVYGYT
.,TRBV19,TRBJ2-7,ASSTAGTDFISYEQY
few,TRBV9,TRBJ2-5,ASSGTGETAQY
many,TRBV2,TRBJ2-5,ASSGPSGRADETQY
few,TRBV12-3/TRBV12-4,TRBJ2-3,ASSSLAGFTDTQY
many,TRBV6-2/TRBV6-3,TRBJ2-7,ASSYSGTSGGYEQY
.,TRBV24-1,TRBJ2-3,ATSDPTLPPTDTQY
few,TRBV27,TRBJ2-2,ASSPFSGTLFANTGELF
.,TRBV6-5,TRBJ2-5,ASSYSNRVETQY
few,TRBV12-3/TRBV12-4,TRBJ2-1,ASSEDISYNEQF
.,TRBV27,TRBJ2-3,ASSSWGKADTQY
many,TRBV9,TRBJ1-1,ASSVGSTGSSEAF
few,TRBV2,TRBJ2-1,ASKEGLSYNEQF
.,TRBV9,TRBJ2-5,ASSVGAGGTRETQY
.,TRBV6-2/TRBV6-3,TRBJ1-1,ASSFTAHTTGPEAF
few,TRBV6-4,TRBJ1-5,ASIIPGTGCNQPQH
many,TRBV27,TRBJ2-1,ASSGLTSGVYEQF
many,TRBV5-1,TRBJ1-4,ASSLRGGATNEKLF
many,TRBV18,TRBJ2-1,ASSPIIASGRSSYNEQF
many,TRBV12-3/TRBV12-4,TRBJ1-1,ASTYRGAPTEAF
few,TRBV7-3,TRBJ2-3,ASSEPTGTQY
few,TRBV9,TRBJ1-6,ASSVEPGGNSPLH